The source of this T cell receptor (beta chain) is a study of identical twins. The germline V gene has CDR1 LGHNT and CDR2 FRNRAP. CDR3 length: 14 residues. Unmatched junction bases numbered 3, after V lost 7 bases and J lost 4 bases. TCRdb processed the 5' RACE reads anew with MiXCR; each CDR3 protein has one entry. The data hold some 690,000 distinct CDR3 sequences, with around 20% observed a single time. The same sample was also used in a study of T cells expressing NK-cell markers.

The origin of this receptor is a woman younger than 30 in good health. The chain carries TRBV12-5 and TRBJ2-2, with TRBD2 identical over 10 bases. The material sequenced was PBMCs. CDR3: CASEAGGLTGELFF. The CDR3 DNA sequence: TGTGCTAGTGAAGCGGGAGGGCTCACCGGGGAGCTGTTTTTT.